These 9 T cell receptor beta chains share one sample of origin, sequenced in a study of CD4 and CD8 cells across lung adenocarcinoma regions. MiXCR was run by TCRdb on the PCR reads, yielding one entry per CDR3 protein. The table lists some 10,000 distinct CDR3 sequences, around three fifths of them singletons. Input material: CD8+ T cells from the margin of a lung tumor. The receptors shown here come from a male donor with lung adenocarcinoma. The CD4 and CD8 labels of this study may be unreliable.

By share, this clonotype ranks as large. The V call is TRBV6-1, the J call TRBJ2-3, with 13 bases matching TRBD2. The CDR3 runs 14 residues. CDR1 is MNHNS, CDR2 SASEGT, per germline. Trimming removed 6 bases from V and 4 bases from J; junction bases left unmatched: 1. The CDR3, as DNA: TGTGCCAGCAGACTAGCGGGAGGGCCAGATACGCAGTATTTT. It encodes CASRLAGGPDTQYF.

This chain joins TRBV10-2 and TRBJ2-5; either TRBD1 or TRBD2 may supply D (5 bases each). The J call may be incorrect, as the DNA end agrees better with TRBJ2-7. Germline V CDR1 and CDR2: WSHSY, SAAADI. This CDR3 region has 13 residues. The CDR3 DNA reads TGCGCCAGCAGTGATTTGAGGGGCTACGAGCAGTACTTC. Its translation: CASSDLRGYEQYF.

Turning to this clonotype: At one end, the junction sequence differs from germline, possibly due to a read error. The chain links TRBV6-1 to TRBJ2-3; D is tentatively TRBD1 or TRBD2 (5 bases each). The CDR3 covers 12 residues. Looked up from germline, CDR1 is MNHNS and CDR2 is SASEGT. The CDR3 loop reads CASSEQGDTQYF. CDR3 DNA: TGTGCCAGCAGTGAGCAGGGAGATACGCAGTATTTC.

The rearrangement joins TRBV6-1 to TRBJ2-4; TRBD2 matches 8 bases. The DNA end favors TRBJ2-1, so the J call may be wrong. The CDR3 loop spans 15 amino acids. Germline assignment: CDR1 MNHNS and CDR2 SASEGT. The CDR3 bases are TGTGCCAGCAGTCGAATTAGCGGGAAGGGAAATGAGCAGTTCTTC. Its protein product is CASSRISGKGNEQFF.

This clonotype was detected many times. The V gene is TRBV12-5, the J gene TRBJ2-1; 11 nucleotides agree with TRBD2. Losses at the gene ends were 5 bases for V and 6 bases for J; bases not matched to a gene: 6. CDR1 and CDR2 (germline): LGHNT, FRNRAP. The CDR3 runs to 15 residues. Written as DNA, the CDR3 is TGTGCTAGTGGTCCTAGCGGGAGGTCTTCCAATGAGCAGTTCTTC. Residues: CASGPSGRSSNEQFF.

In regard to this clonotype: One end of the junction varies from germline; a read error may be responsible. The chain links TRBV6-1 to TRBJ2-4; TRBD2 matches 7 bases. The CDR3 has 16 amino acids. From germline, CDR1 is MNHNS and CDR2 SASEGT. The CDR3 spells CASSEAGLGAKNTQYF. CDR3 nucleotide sequence: TGTGCCAGCAGCGAAGCGGGGCTGGGAGCCAAAAACACGCAGTATTTC.

The chain combines TRBV11-2 with TRBJ2-1, with TRBD2 matching over 8 bases. Trimming at V came to 5 bases and at J to 2 bases, leaving 11 bases not matched to a gene. Germline CDR1 reads SGHAT; CDR2 reads FQNNGV. The CDR3 spans 17 residues. The CDR3, as DNA: TGTGCCAGCAGCCTCGCGGGGGGACACGGCCCCTACAATGAGCAGTTCTTC. It codes for CASSLAGGHGPYNEQFF.

This clonotype was recorded at least ten times. The chain uses TRBV11-3 and TRBJ2-5, with 13 bases fitting TRBD2. V shed 4 bases, J shed 1 base, and the junction held 6 bases outside the gene matches. The CDR3 totals 17 residues. Germline CDR1 reads SGHNT; CDR2 reads YENEEA. CDR3 sequence: CASSSRTSGSPQETQYF. CDR3 sequence (DNA): TGTGCCAGCAGCTCCCGGACTAGCGGGAGCCCCCAAGAGACCCAGTACTTC.

The chain uses TRBV6-5 and TRBJ1-2; maybe TRBD1 (6 bases). The CDR3 spans 13 residues. Deletions cut 4 bases from V and 4 bases from J, with 10 bases between. Germline CDR1 MNHEY, CDR2 SVGAGI. The CDR3, as DNA: TGTGCCAGCAGTTGGCGGGGGCCCTATGGCTACACCTTC. Translating it yields CASSWRGPYGYTF.